This TCR beta chain was sequenced during a study of blood T cell repertoires in COVID-19. Generated by immunoSEQ multiplex PCR, the TCRdb table keeps only in-frame clones and is missing some. The table shows some 140,000 clones, with just under 85% occurring only once. CDR3 length equals 12 residues. CDR1 and CDR2 (germline): MNHNY, SVGAGI (reference sequence). V lost 6 bases to trimming and J lost 8 bases; unmatched junction nucleotides: 4. Sequencing used peripheral blood. This sequence was found in a woman aged 55-70 years with acute or convalescent COVID-19. The rearrangement uses TRBV6-6 and TRBJ1-1; 9 nucleotides line up with TRBD1. The CDR3 DNA sequence: TGTGCCAGCAGCCTTGGACAGGGGGAAGCTTTCTTT. Protein product: CASSLGQGEAFF.